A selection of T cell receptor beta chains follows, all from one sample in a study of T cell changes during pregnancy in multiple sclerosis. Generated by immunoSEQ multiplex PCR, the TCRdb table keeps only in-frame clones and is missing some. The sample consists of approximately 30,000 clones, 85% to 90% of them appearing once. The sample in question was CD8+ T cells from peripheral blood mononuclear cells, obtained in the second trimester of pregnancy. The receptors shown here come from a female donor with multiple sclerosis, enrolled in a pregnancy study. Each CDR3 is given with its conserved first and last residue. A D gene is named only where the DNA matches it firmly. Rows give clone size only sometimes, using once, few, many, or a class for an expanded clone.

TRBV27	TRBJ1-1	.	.	TGTGCCAGCAGTTCAGGGGATCGGGCTTTCTTT	CASSSGDRAFF
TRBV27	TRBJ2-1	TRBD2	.	TGTGCCAGCAGTTGGACTAGCGGGTTGAATGAGCAGTTCTTC	CASSWTSGLNEQFF
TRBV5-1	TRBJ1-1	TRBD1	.	TGCGCCAGCAGCTCTTCCCGAGACAGGGAACTAGAAGCTTTCTTT	CASSSSRDRELEAFF
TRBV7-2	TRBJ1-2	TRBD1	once	TGTGCCAGCAGCTTTTCGGGACAGAACTATGGCTACACCTTC	CASSFSGQNYGYTF
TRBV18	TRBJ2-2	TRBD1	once	TGTGCCAGCTCCCTCTCAAGGGGGCCCATCGGGGAGCTGTTTTTT	CASSLSRGPIGELFF
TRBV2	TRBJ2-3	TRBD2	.	TGTGCCAGCAGTGAAGCGCTTAGGGGACTAGCGGTCAGCACAGATACGCAGTATTTT	CASSEALRGLAVSTDTQYF
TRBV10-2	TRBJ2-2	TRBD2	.	TGCGCCAGCAGTGAGGCCCTTAGCGGGCCGAACACCGGGGAGCTGTTTTTT	CASSEALSGPNTGELFF
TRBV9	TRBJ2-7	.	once	TGTGCCAGCAGCGTAGCTACCGGGGGATCCACCTACGAGCAGTACTTC	CASSVATGGSTYEQYF
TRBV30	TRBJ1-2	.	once	TGTGCCTGGAGTGTACGGGGGACTGGCTACACCTTC	CAWSVRGTGYTF
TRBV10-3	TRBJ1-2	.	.	TGTGCCATCACTGTGGGGGGGTTCTATGGCTACACCTTC	CAITVGGFYGYTF
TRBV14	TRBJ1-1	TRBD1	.	TGTGCCAGCAGCCAACCTACTATTGCAGGGGGCGAAGCTTTCTTT	CASSQPTIAGGEAFF
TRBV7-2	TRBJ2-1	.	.	TGTGCCAGCAGCTTAGGGTGGACGACAGCGCCCGATGAGCAGTTCTTC	CASSLGWTTAPDEQFF
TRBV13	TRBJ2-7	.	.	TGTGCCAGCAGCTCCAGGGGCTCCTACGAGCAGTACTTC	CASSSRGSYEQYF
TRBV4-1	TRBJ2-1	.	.	TGCGCCAGCAGCCAAGCAACGGATGAGCAGTTCTTC	CASSQATDEQFF
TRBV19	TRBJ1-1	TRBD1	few	TGTGCCAGTAGTCCCGGACAGGGGGCTGAAGCTTTCTTT	CASSPGQGAEAFF
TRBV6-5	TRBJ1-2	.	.	TGTGCCAGCGCGGTCGAGCAAGAGGATACCGGCTACACCTTC	CASAVEQEDTGYTF
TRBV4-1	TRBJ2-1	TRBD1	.	TGCGCCAGCAGCCCTGGGGACAGGGGGGACAATGAGCAGTTCTTC	CASSPGDRGDNEQFF
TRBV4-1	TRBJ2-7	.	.	TGCGCCAGCAGCCACCCCGGGAGCTCCTACGAGCAGTACTTC	CASSHPGSSYEQYF
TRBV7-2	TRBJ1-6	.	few	TGTGCCAGCAGCCCCAACGGTATCAAACCCCTCCACTTT	CASSPNGIKPLHF
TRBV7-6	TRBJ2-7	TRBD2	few	TGTGCCAGCAGCCCTGGACTAGCGGGACCTACCACCTACGAGCAGTACTTC	CASSPGLAGPTTYEQYF
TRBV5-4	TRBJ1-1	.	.	TGTGCCAGCAGCTTGGTCAGGGGCGCTGGCACTGAAGCTTTCTTT	CASSLVRGAGTEAFF
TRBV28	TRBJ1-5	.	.	TGTGCCAGCAGTTTAGGCAGACAGCCCCAGCATTTT	CASSLGRQPQHF
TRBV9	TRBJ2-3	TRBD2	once	TGTGCCAGCAGCGGATCGACTAGCGGGGGGAACACAGATACGCAGTATTTT	CASSGSTSGGNTDTQYF
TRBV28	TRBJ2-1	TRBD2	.	TGTGCCAGCAGTGGCCCTAGCGGGGGGGCCCCTGAGCAGTTCTTC	CASSGPSGGAPEQFF
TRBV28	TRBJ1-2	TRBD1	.	TGTGCCAGCAGTCGACCCGCGGACAGGGGTTACTATGGCTACACCTTC	CASSRPADRGYYGYTF
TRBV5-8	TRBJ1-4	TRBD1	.	TGTGCCAGCAGCCTGCGACAGGGGAAGACCCTAAGGGAAAAACTGTTTTTT	CASSLRQGKTLREKLFF
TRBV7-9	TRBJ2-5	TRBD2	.	TGTGCGCTAGCGGGGTTTCAAGAGACCCAGTACTTC	CALAGFQETQYF
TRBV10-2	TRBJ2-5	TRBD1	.	TGCGCCAGCAGTCAATCCCGGGACAGGGTGTCGGAGACCCAGTACTTC	CASSQSRDRVSETQYF
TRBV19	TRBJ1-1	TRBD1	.	TGTGCCAGTAGTCTACCAGGGGGCGGGAAGACTGAAGCTTTCTTT	CASSLPGGGKTEAFF